The 17 T cell receptor beta chains listed next were all sequenced from one sample in a study of T cell changes during pregnancy in multiple sclerosis. Produced via immunoSEQ multiplex PCR; TCRdb's table is partial and in-frame only. The data show some 39,000 clones, just over 90% seen once. The material was CD4+ T cells from peripheral blood mononuclear cells, obtained in the third trimester of pregnancy. These receptors all come from a female donor in good health, enrolled as a control in a pregnancy study.

This chain connects TRBV6-5 to TRBJ1-1; no firm D call. The CDR3 has 14 residues. Germline V gene lookup returns CDR1 MNHEY and CDR2 SVGAGI. V was trimmed by 8 bases and J by 4 bases, leaving 17 bases between them. In DNA, the CDR3 is TGTGCCAGCGGTTCCGGGAACAGCTTCACTGAAGCTTTCTTT. This encodes CASGSGNSFTEAFF.

J is TRBJ2-7 and V is TRBV6-5; 7 bases are a match to TRBD2. J gave up 3 bases and V 3 bases, and 11 bases lay outside the gene matches. The germline gives CDR1 MNHEY, CDR2 SVGAGI. The CDR3 spans 16 residues. CDR3 sequence: CASSYSFGTNLYEQYF. DNA for the CDR3: TGTGCCAGCAGTTATTCTTTTGGGACTAACCTCTACGAGCAGTACTTC.

This chain joins TRBV10-1 and TRBJ2-1, with 9 positions matching TRBD2. With 1 base clipped from V and 7 bases from J, the junction kept 5 bases outside the gene matches. The CDR3 contains 15 residues. CDR1 and CDR2 (germline): WNHNN, SYGVQD (reference sequence). The CDR3 here is CASSELRGGTNEQFF. The CDR3 region has the DNA TGCGCCAGCAGTGAGTTGCGGGGGGGGACGAATGAGCAGTTCTTC.

By share, this clone ranks as medium-sized. The genes are TRBV4-1 and TRBJ2-7; D may be TRBD2 (6 bases). This CDR3 has 14 amino acids. Trimming stripped 4 bases from V and 5 bases from J, with 15 bases between. CDR1 is MGHRA, CDR2 YSYEKL, per germline. CDR3: CASSPPLRGDEQYF. CDR3 nucleotides: TGCGCCAGCAGCCCCCCTTTGCGGGGCGACGAGCAGTACTTC.

This chain links TRBV5-1 with TRBJ2-7, with 8 bases aligning to TRBD2. Germline CDR1 reads SGHRS; CDR2 reads YFSETQ. The CDR3 is 19 residues long. Trimming took 0 bases from V and 5 from J; bases not matched to a gene: 19. The CDR3 DNA reads as TGCGCCAGCAGCTTGGGGGAGGTACTAGCGGAGTACCTAGGTAACGAGCAGTACTTC. Residues: CASSLGEVLAEYLGNEQYF.

The J gene is TRBJ2-7, the V gene TRBV5-6; the D gene is possibly TRBD1 (5 bases). There are 15 residues in the CDR3. Trimming shortened V by 2 bases and J by 4 bases, and 16 bases separated the two germline ends. CDR1 and CDR2 from the germline V gene are SGHDT and YYEEEE. Written as DNA, the CDR3 is TGTGCCAGCAGCTTTACATGGCAGGGTAGTTACGAGCAGTACTTC. Its translation is CASSFTWQGSYEQYF.

This sequence joins TRBV6-4 and TRBJ2-5; 7 positions match TRBD2. The V gene end was trimmed by 4 bases and the J gene end by 2 bases; junction bases not matched to a gene: 7. Per germline, CDR1 MRHNA and CDR2 SNTAGT. The CDR3 totals 15 residues. The CDR3 protein is CASSVSYGGQETQYF. CDR3 coding DNA: TGTGCCAGCAGTGTTTCGTACGGGGGGCAAGAGACCCAGTACTTC.

The chain combines TRBV30 with TRBJ1-2; D is ambiguous. Germline loops: CDR1 GTSNPN, CDR2 SVGIG (reference sequence). The CDR3 extends over 16 amino acids. V was clipped by 0 bases and J by 0 bases, with 14 bases between them. CDR3 coding DNA: TGTGCCTGGAGTGTTAGGCGGCAATCCACTAACTATGGCTACACCTTC. It yields the protein CAWSVRRQSTNYGYTF.

The chain links TRBV5-6 to TRBJ2-7; 10 nucleotides match TRBD1. Germline CDR1 SGHDT, CDR2 YYEEEE. V shed 7 bases and J 3 bases; nucleotides not matched to a gene: 4. This CDR3 spans 13 amino acids. CDR3 loop: CASARDRGYEQYF. CDR3 DNA sequence: TGTGCCAGCGCCCGGGACAGGGGCTACGAGCAGTACTTC. Supplemented by reference TRBV5-6 and TRBJ2-7, the full variable domain reads DAGVTQSPTHLIKTRGQQVTLRCSPKSGHDTVSWYQQALGQGPQFIFQYYEEEERQRGNFPDRFSGHQFPNYSSELNVNALLLGDSALYLCASARDRGYEQYFGPGTRLTVT.

The genes are TRBV28 and TRBJ1-4; TRBD1 agrees at 11 bases. Germline-derived CDR1 and CDR2 are MDHEN and SYDVKM. The length of the CDR3 is 14 residues. V gave up 6 bases and J gave up 10 bases; unmatched junction bases: 7. CDR3 protein: CASSERGQGGKLFF. CDR3 coding DNA: TGTGCCAGCAGCGAAAGGGGACAGGGGGGAAAACTGTTTTTT.

The chain carries TRBV9 and TRBJ2-2; 8 bases map to TRBD2. The V and J ends lost 4 bases and 4 bases, in that order; junction bases with no gene match: 9. The CDR3 is 16 amino acids. The germline V gene has CDR1 SGDLS and CDR2 YYNGEE. CDR3 sequence: CASSPHGTRGTGELFF. The CDR3 DNA reads TGTGCCAGCAGCCCCCACGGGACTAGAGGCACCGGGGAGCTGTTTTTT.

This sequence joins TRBV5-4 and TRBJ2-3; 7 bases line up with TRBD2. The V gene end was trimmed by 4 bases and the J gene end by 2 bases; junction bases not matched to a gene: 10. The V gene's germline CDR1 is SGHNT and CDR2 YYREEE (reference sequence). This CDR3 comprises 16 residues. CDR3 loop: CASSPTTSYVTDTQYF. CDR3 nucleotides: TGTGCCAGCAGCCCGACGACTAGCTATGTCACAGATACGCAGTATTTT.

The gene calls are TRBV7-3 and TRBJ1-3, with TRBD1 matching 8 bases. Germline-derived CDR1 and CDR2 are SGHTA and FQGTGA. V dropped 4 bases and J dropped 4; count of bases not matched to a gene: 3. The CDR3 has 14 residues. CDR3: CASSSTGAGNTIYF. CDR3 nucleotide sequence: TGTGCCAGCAGCTCGACAGGGGCAGGAAACACCATATATTTT.

V usage is TRBV30 and J usage is TRBJ1-4; unclear D gene. Germline V gene data show CDR1 as GTSNPN and CDR2 as SVGIG (reference sequence). Trimming removed 1 base at V and 8 bases at J, with 8 bases between. This CDR3 spans 12 amino acids. CDR3 sequence reads: CAWSAQQEKLFF. CDR3 sequence (DNA): TGTGCCTGGAGTGCACAACAGGAAAAACTGTTTTTT.

This rearrangement joins TRBV19 to TRBJ2-1, with a weak D call TRBD2 (5 bases). The V end lost 6 bases, the J end lost 6 bases, and 12 bases lay between the germline ends. This CDR3 has 13 amino acids. Per the germline V gene, CDR1 is LNHDA and CDR2 is SQIVND (reference sequence). For the CDR3, the DNA is TGTGCCAGTAGCACGCCCGGGGTCAATGAGCAGTTCTTC. Translating gives CASSTPGVNEQFF.

This chain joins TRBV7-8 and TRBJ2-1; 10 bases agree with TRBD1. CDR1 and CDR2 (germline): SGHVS, FQNEAQ. The CDR3 extends over 15 amino acids. The V gene end was trimmed by 4 bases and the J gene end by 6 bases; junction bases not matched to a gene: 6. CDR3 residues: CASSSGQGYVNEQFF. CDR3 sequence (DNA): TGTGCCAGCAGCTCGGGACAGGGGTATGTCAATGAGCAGTTCTTC. The full variable domain, completed using reference TRBV7-8 and TRBJ2-1, is GAGVSQSPRYKVAKRGQDVALRCDPISGHVSLFWYQQALGQGPEFLTYFQNEAQLDKSGLPSDRFFAERPEGSVSTLKIQRTQQEDSAVYLCASSSGQGYVNEQFFGPGTRLTVL.

V gene TRBV5-1 combines with J gene TRBJ2-3, with 10 nucleotides matching TRBD2. The CDR3 length is 15 residues. Germline CDR1 reads SGHRS; CDR2 reads YFSETQ. V shed 2 bases and J 2 bases; nucleotides not matched to a gene: 2. CDR3 region: CASSLAGGITDTQYF. CDR3 nucleotide sequence: TGCGCCAGCAGCTTAGCGGGGGGGATCACAGATACGCAGTATTTT.